This TCR beta chain is from a study of blood T cell repertoires in COVID-19. Study-level background: Sources were T cells, B-cell-depleted T cells, or PBMCs; the material itself was cDNA or gDNA.

Data came from immunoSEQ multiplex PCR; TCRdb stores just in-frame clones and leaves some out. This table has 300,000 to 450,000 clones, 80% to 90% appearing once. Cohorts were based on clinical histories the participants reported. The study counted Cohort 3 donors as recovered given two negative PCRs, clearance, or symptom resolution. The V and J ends lost 4 bases and 7 bases respectively, with 14 bases between them. Germline V gene sequence: CDR1 LNHDA, CDR2 SQIVND (reference sequence). CDR3 length: 14 residues. Sequencing used PBMCs or T cells enriched from blood (not recorded which). This sequence joins TRBV19 and TRBJ1-5; D not resolved. The TCR sequence derives from a man between 25 and 39 years old who had recovered from COVID-19. CDR3 sequence reads: CASSTISPRQPQHF. CDR3 nucleotide sequence: TGTGCCAGTAGTACCATCTCCCCGAGGCAGCCCCAGCATTTT.